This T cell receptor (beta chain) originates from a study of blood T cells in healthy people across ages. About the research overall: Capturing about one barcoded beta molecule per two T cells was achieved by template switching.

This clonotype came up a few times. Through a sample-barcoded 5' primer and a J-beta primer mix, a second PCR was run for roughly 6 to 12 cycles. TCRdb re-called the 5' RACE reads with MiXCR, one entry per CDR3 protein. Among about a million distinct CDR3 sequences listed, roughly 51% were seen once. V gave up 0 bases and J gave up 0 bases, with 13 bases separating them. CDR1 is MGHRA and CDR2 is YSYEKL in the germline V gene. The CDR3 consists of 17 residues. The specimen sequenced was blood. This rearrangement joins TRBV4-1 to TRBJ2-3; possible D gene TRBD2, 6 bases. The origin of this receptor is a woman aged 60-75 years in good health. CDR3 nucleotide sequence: TGCGCCAGCAGCCAAGATATTAGCGGTATTAGCACAGATACGCAGTATTTT. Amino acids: CASSQDISGISTDTQYF.